Each of the 8 T cell receptor beta chains below was sequenced from the same sample in a study of vaccination effects on CD4 cells after COVID-19. Using immunoSEQ multiplex PCR, the repertoire was profiled, and TCRdb retains in-frame clones only, with some absent. The data hold tens of thousands of clones, with approximately 74% observed a single time. Peptide-pool stimulation followed by sequencing identified expanded antigen-specific CD4+ clonotypes in the ViraFEST assay. Having been cultured for about 10 days, the cells underwent CD4+ T cell isolation. Each vaccine recipient was nucleocapsid antibody negative and had no prior SARS-CoV-2 infection. No antigen has been assigned to these receptors. The source was CD4+ T cells from PBMCs cultured with HCoV-NL63 spike peptides, collected before COVID-19 vaccination. The receptors stem from a human donor who received a COVID-19 vaccine.

The rearrangement links TRBV10-1 to TRBJ2-4; D ambiguous. This CDR3 is 13 amino acids long. Germline V CDR1 and CDR2: WNHNN, SYGVQD (reference sequence). With 3 bases removed from V and 2 bases from J, the gap between germline ends came to 5 bases. CDR3 residues: CASSDGTKNIQYF. As DNA, the CDR3 is TGCGCCAGCAGTGACGGCACCAAAAACATTCAGTACTTC.

The rearrangement uses TRBV5-1 and TRBJ2-2, with TRBD1 matching over 8 bases. The CDR3 is made up of 16 amino acids. The germline gives CDR1 SGHRS, CDR2 YFSETQ. Losses at the gene ends were 1 base for V and 4 bases for J; bases not matched to a gene: 6. CDR3 in DNA: TGCGCCAGCAGCTTGTTGCAGGGGGCGAGCACCGGGGAGCTGTTTTTT. This gives the protein CASSLLQGASTGELFF.

This chain joins TRBV19 and TRBJ1-1, with unresolved D. Trimming left V 8 bases short and J 1 base short, with 8 bases between. CDR3 length equals 12 residues. From germline, CDR1 is LNHDA and CDR2 SQIVND (reference sequence). The CDR3 nucleotides read TGTGCCAGTCGGACGGCGAACACTGAAGCTTTCTTT. It encodes CASRTANTEAFF.

This chain connects TRBV19 to TRBJ2-1; unclear D gene. The CDR3 extends over 15 amino acids. CDR1 and CDR2 from the germline V gene are LNHDA and SQIVND (reference sequence). Trimming left V 5 bases short and J 0 bases short, with 11 bases between. The CDR3 DNA is TGTGCCAGTAGTCCAGACACCAACTCCTACAATGAGCAGTTCTTC. As protein: CASSPDTNSYNEQFF. The entire variable domain, with the rest obtained from reference TRBV19 and TRBJ2-1, is as follows: DGGITQSPKYLFRKEGQNVTLSCEQNLNHDAMYWYRQDPGQGLRLIYYSQIVNDFQKGDIAEGYSVSREKKESFPLTVTSAQKNPTAFYLCASSPDTNSYNEQFFGPGTRLTVL.

The genes are TRBV6-6 and TRBJ1-5; D ambiguous. Between the trimmed V and J ends, which lost 7 bases and 4 bases, there was a span of 20 bases. The germline CDR1 and CDR2 sequences are MNHNY and SVGAGI (reference sequence). This CDR3 has 16 amino acids. CDR3 sequence: CASIPRQAGGNQPQHF. The CDR3, as DNA: TGTGCCAGCATCCCAAGGCAGGCCGGCGGGAATCAGCCCCAGCATTTT.

This clone was found a few times. This rearrangement joins TRBV7-3 to TRBJ2-2, with TRBD2 matching 8 bases. Trimming cost V 5 bases and J 1 base; bases outside gene matches: 6. CDR1 is SGHTA, CDR2 FQGTGA, per germline. The CDR3 is 16 amino acids. The CDR3 sequence: CASSNSGTRNTGELFF. CDR3 DNA sequence: TGTGCCAGCAGCAACTCCGGGACTAGGAACACCGGGGAGCTGTTTTTT.

The J gene is TRBJ1-3, the V gene TRBV5-5, with a possible D match to TRBD1 (5 bases). The length of the CDR3 is 17 residues. CDR1 is SGHKS, CDR2 YYEKEE, per germline (reference sequence). Trimming took off 3 bases at V and 0 bases at J, with 16 bases between the two ends. The DNA of the CDR3 is TGTGCCAGCAGCTCTCCACCTGGACATCCCTCTGGAAACACCATATATTTT. The encoded protein is CASSSPPGHPSGNTIYF.

This clone was counted between two and nine times. DNA of the CDR3: TGTGCCAGTCAGATACGCGGGGCCTCCTACGAGCAGTACGTC. Amino acid sequence: CASQIRGASYEQYV. The chain carries TRBV19 and TRBJ2-7; maybe TRBD2 (6 bases). Germline assignment: CDR1 LNHDA and CDR2 SQIVND (reference sequence). CDR3 length: 14 amino acids. Trimming left V 8 bases short and J 0 bases short, with 14 bases between.